These T cell receptor beta chains were read from a single sample in a study of esophageal squamous cell carcinoma under preoperative chemotherapy. Using its own MiXCR run on the PCR reads, TCRdb lists one record per CDR3 protein. The sample has roughly 30,000 distinct CDR3 sequences; 49% are singletons. Collection took place from a patient given preoperative chemotherapy. The receptors derive from a human donor with esophageal squamous cell carcinoma. The donor label of this sample is uncertain. CDR3s include the opening cysteine and the closing phenylalanine or tryptophan. Each record gives: J gene, V gene, clone size, D gene, CDR3 DNA, CDR3 protein. The D gene is left open where the match is weak. Clone size appears in some rows only: once, few, many, or a class for an expanded clone.

>TRBJ2-7|TRBV12-3/TRBV12-4|medium-sized|NA
TGTGCCAGCAGTTTACCAGGGGTCTACGAGCAGTACTTC
CASSLPGVYEQYF
>TRBJ2-1|TRBV7-3|few|NA
TGTGCCAGCAGCTTGACTTGGAGCTCCTACAATGAGCAGTTCTTC
CASSLTWSSYNEQFF
>TRBJ1-5|TRBV12-3/TRBV12-4|NA|TRBD1
TGTGCCAGCAGTATACAGGGGGCTATGGGTCAGCCCCAGCATTTT
CASSIQGAMGQPQHF
>TRBJ2-7|TRBV6-1|many|NA
TGTGCCAGCAGTGAACTGATCTCCTACGAGCAGTACTTC
CASSELISYEQYF
>TRBJ2-7|TRBV11-2|large|NA
TGTGCCAGCAGCTTAGGCGCTAGCGCTTACGAGCAGTACTTC
CASSLGASAYEQYF
>TRBJ2-1|TRBV20-1|NA|NA
TGCAGTGCTGCAGACTACAATGAGCAGTTCTTC
CSAADYNEQFF
>TRBJ2-4|TRBV12-3/TRBV12-4|NA|NA
TGTGCCAGCATTAATAGCGGAGCCGCAAACATGCAGTACTTC
CASINSGAANMQYF
>TRBJ2-5|TRBV7-9|NA|NA
TGTGCGGGCAGCGGCGGGCAGGGGAAAGAGACGCAGTATTTC
CAGSGGQGKETQYF
>TRBJ2-7|TRBV6-1|medium-sized|NA
TGTGCCACCACGAGGGGGAGTACCTACGAGCAGTACTTC
CATTRGSTYEQYF
>TRBJ1-2|TRBV7-8|NA|NA
TGTGCCAGCAGCTTAGTTACCGGGACTTATGGCTACACCTTC
CASSLVTGTYGYTF
>TRBJ2-1|TRBV7-9|few|TRBD2
TGTGCCAGCAGCCAAAAGAATGTCTCGGGCGGGAGATATGAGCAGTTCTTC
CASSQKNVSGGRYEQFF
>TRBJ2-7|TRBV7-2|few|NA
TGTGCCAGCAGCCACGCCTACGAGCAGTACTTC
CASSHAYEQYF
>TRBJ2-3|TRBV18|NA|TRBD2
TGTGCCAGCTCACCCGGGACTAGCGGGAACACAGATACGCAGTATTTT
CASSPGTSGNTDTQYF
>TRBJ2-4|TRBV6-1|few|NA
TGTGCCAGCGGATCAGGGCCACACAATGAGCAGTACTTC
CASGSGPHNEQYF
>TRBJ2-2|TRBV12-3/TRBV12-4|many|NA
TGTGCCAGCAGTATGGCGGGATTCCCCGGGGAGCTGTTTTTT
CASSMAGFPGELFF
>TRBJ2-3|TRBV7-7|once|NA
TGCGCGAGGCTCTTAGGCAAAGACACGCAGTATTTT
CARLLGKDTQYF
>TRBJ2-1|TRBV12-3/TRBV12-4|many|TRBD1
TGTGCCAGCATCCTGGGGGGACAGGCTATGAATGAGCAGTTCTTC
CASILGGQAMNEQFF
>TRBJ1-1|TRBV5-4|NA|NA
TGTGCCAGCAGCTTCCGGGGCCAGAACACTGAAGCTTTCTTT
CASSFRGQNTEAFF
>TRBJ2-3|TRBV18|few|NA
TGTGCCAGCTCACCACCGACGGCGGATACGCAGTATTTT
CASSPPTADTQYF
>TRBJ2-3|TRBV7-9|NA|NA
TGTGCCAGCAGTCAGGGTGGCGGGGCAGCGAGCACAGGGACGCTGTATTTT
CASSQGGGAASTGTLYF
>TRBJ2-7|TRBV27|few|NA
TGTGCCAGCAGGGAGCGGGCCTCAACCTACGAGCAGTACTTC
CASRERASTYEQYF
>TRBJ2-7|TRBV7-6|NA|NA
TGTGCCCGCGGCTCAGGACCCAGGGGCAAAGACACGCAGTACTTC
CARGSGPRGKDTQYF
>TRBJ2-6|TRBV7-2|few|NA
TGTGCCAGCAGCTTTCGCCCGGGGGGCCACTCTGGGGCCAACGTCCTGACTTTC
CASSFRPGGHSGANVLTF
>TRBJ2-7|TRBV24-1|NA|NA
TGTGCCACCCCACGGACACAGGGAGGGGGCCACGAGCAGTACTTC
CATPRTQGGGHEQYF